Listed here are 5 T cell receptor beta chains from one sample, sequenced in a study of cytomegalovirus exposure and HLA in healthy donors. Produced via immunoSEQ multiplex PCR; TCRdb's table is partial and in-frame only. The table lists about 130,000 clones, less than 95% of them singletons. Input material: PBMCs. The origin of the receptors is a man between 18 and 35 years old in good health and CMV-seropositive.

The rearrangement joins TRBV6-5 to TRBJ1-2; 8 bases map to TRBD1. Per the germline V gene, CDR1 is MNHEY and CDR2 is SVGAGI. The CDR3 totals 15 residues. V was pared by 5 bases and J by 3 bases, with 8 bases of the junction left unmatched. The CDR3 loop is CASSPGDRSYYGYTF. The CDR3 DNA sequence: TGTGCCAGCAGTCCCGGGGACAGGAGCTACTATGGCTACACCTTC.

This clone was detected a few times. This chain joins TRBV6-1 and TRBJ1-5; TRBD1 is a possible D gene (6 bases). The CDR3 has 13 amino acids. V lost 8 bases, J lost 10 bases, and 18 bases lay in between. Germline V lookup: CDR1 MNHNS, CDR2 SASEGT. The CDR3 DNA is TGTGCCAGCGCGGAAAAGGGGGACAAACCCCAGCATTTT. It specifies CASAEKGDKPQHF.

The chain joins TRBV18 to TRBJ2-6, with D possibly TRBD1 on 5 matching bases. The CDR3 is 16 amino acids. Germline loops: CDR1 KGHSH, CDR2 LQKENI. Trimming cost V 7 bases and J 0 bases, with 13 bases left between them. CDR3 protein: CASFEDRYSGANVLTF. CDR3 bases: TGTGCCAGCTTCGAAGACAGATACTCTGGGGCCAACGTCCTGACTTTC.

The chain links TRBV29-1 to TRBJ2-7; 7 bases are shared with TRBD1. With 4 bases clipped from V and 3 bases from J, the junction kept 3 bases outside the gene matches. This CDR3 contains 12 residues. CDR1 and CDR2 (germline): SQVTM, ANQGSEA. The CDR3 sequence is CSVGQGDYEQYF. CDR3 nucleotides: TGCAGCGTTGGACAGGGCGACTACGAGCAGTACTTC.

This sequence joins TRBV27 and TRBJ2-3; 12 bases map to TRBD2. Germline trimming cut 5 bases from V and 2 bases from J; bases unmatched to any gene: 5. Germline CDR1 reads MNHEY; CDR2 reads SMNVEV (reference sequence). The CDR3 loop spans 16 amino acids. In nucleotides, the CDR3 is TGTGCCAGCAGTATTTGGACTAGCGGGGTCACAGATACGCAGTATTTT. Amino acids: CASSIWTSGVTDTQYF.